This TCR beta chain was sequenced in a study of cytomegalovirus exposure and HLA in healthy donors. Study-wide results and caveats: Certain indistinguishable V segments, among them TRBV6-2 and TRBV6-3, were excluded. Available immune exposure information was restricted to CMV serostatus only.

Germline lookup yields CDR1 SQVTM and CDR2 ANQGSEA. This CDR3 has 14 amino acids. The V segment lost 6 bases and the J segment 2 bases; nucleotides outside the gene matches: 8. Concerning this clone itself: Its specificity is not known.

With 60 Vbeta and 13 Jbeta primers, the PCR was carried out. The data were produced by immunoSEQ multiplex PCR, yet TCRdb's version contains in-frame clones alone and is incomplete. In the table there are 140,000 to 150,000 clones, over 60% of which are singletons. Sequencing input: PBMCs. This TCR was sampled from a man aged 40-49 years in good health and CMV-seropositive. The rearrangement links TRBV29-1 to TRBJ2-5, with 8 bases that match TRBD1. The CDR3 nucleotides are TGCAGCGTGGGTCGAGGACAGGGACAAGAGACCCAGTACTTC. Residues: CSVGRGQGQETQYF.